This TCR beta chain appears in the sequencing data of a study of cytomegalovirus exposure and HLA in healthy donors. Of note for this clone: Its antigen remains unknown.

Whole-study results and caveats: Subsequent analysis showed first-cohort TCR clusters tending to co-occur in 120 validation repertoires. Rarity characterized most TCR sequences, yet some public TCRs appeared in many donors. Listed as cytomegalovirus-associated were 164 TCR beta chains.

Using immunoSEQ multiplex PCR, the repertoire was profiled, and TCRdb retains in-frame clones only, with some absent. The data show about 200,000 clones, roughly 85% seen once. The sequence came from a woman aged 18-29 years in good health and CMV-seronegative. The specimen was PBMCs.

CDR3 DNA: TGTGCCAGCAGCTTAACCTCCCCGGGACCAGCCCTTGGGAATGAGCAGTTCTTC. Amino acids: CASSLTSPGPALGNEQFF. This chain uses TRBV7-3 with TRBJ2-1; D may correspond to TRBD1 or TRBD2 (5 bases each). V was trimmed by 0 bases and J by 7 bases, leaving 22 bases between them. Germline-derived CDR1 and CDR2 are SGHTA and FQGTGA. This CDR3 is 18 amino acids long.